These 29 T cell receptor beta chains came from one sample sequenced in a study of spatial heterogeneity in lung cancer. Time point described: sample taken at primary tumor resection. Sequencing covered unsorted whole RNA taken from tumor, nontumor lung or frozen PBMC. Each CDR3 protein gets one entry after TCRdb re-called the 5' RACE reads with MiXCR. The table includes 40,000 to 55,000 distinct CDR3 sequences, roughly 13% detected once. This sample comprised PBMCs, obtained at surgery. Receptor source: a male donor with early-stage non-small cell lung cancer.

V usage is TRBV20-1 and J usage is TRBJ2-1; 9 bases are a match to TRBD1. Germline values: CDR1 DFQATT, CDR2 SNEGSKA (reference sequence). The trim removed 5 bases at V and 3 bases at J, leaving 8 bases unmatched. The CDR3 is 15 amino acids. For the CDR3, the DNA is TGCAGTGCTCGACCCGGGACAGGGTTCTACAATGAGCAGTTCTTC. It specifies CSARPGTGFYNEQFF.

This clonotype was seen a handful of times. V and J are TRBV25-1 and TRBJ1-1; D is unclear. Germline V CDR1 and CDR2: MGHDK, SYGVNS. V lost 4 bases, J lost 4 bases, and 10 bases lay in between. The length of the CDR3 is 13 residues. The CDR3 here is CASSGVVGTEAFF. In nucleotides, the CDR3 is TGTGCCAGCAGTGGGGTGGTGGGCACTGAAGCTTTCTTT. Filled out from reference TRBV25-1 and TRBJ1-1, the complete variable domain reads EADIYQTPRYLVIGTGKKITLECSQTMGHDKMYWYQQDPGMELHLIHYSYGVNSTEKGDLSSESTVSRIRTEHFPLTLESARPSHTSQYLCASSGVVGTEAFFGQGTRLTVV.

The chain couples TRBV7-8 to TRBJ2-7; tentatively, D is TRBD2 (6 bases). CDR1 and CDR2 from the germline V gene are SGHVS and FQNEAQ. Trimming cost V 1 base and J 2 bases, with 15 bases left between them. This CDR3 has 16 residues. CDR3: CASSLGRAGRAYEQYF. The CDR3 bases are TGTGCCAGCAGCTTAGGACGGGCCGGGAGAGCCTACGAGCAGTACTTC.

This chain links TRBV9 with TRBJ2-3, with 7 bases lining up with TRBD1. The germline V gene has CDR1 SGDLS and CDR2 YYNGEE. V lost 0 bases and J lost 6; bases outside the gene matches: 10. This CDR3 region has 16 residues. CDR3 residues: CASSVAPTGILDTQYF. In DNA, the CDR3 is TGTGCCAGCAGCGTAGCCCCGACAGGGATTTTGGATACGCAGTATTTT.

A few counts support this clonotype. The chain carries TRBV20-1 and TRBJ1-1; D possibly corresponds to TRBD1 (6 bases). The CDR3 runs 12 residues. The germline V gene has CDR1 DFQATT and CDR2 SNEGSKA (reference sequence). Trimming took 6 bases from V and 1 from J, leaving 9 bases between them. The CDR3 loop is CSAIQGNTEAFF. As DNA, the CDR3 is TGCAGTGCCATACAGGGGAACACTGAAGCTTTCTTT.

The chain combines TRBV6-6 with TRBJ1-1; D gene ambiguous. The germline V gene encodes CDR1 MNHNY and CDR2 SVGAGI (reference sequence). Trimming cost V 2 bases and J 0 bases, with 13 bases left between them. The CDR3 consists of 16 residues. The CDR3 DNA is TGTGCCAGCAGTTACCCTCCAGAGGGCGTGAACACTGAAGCTTTCTTT. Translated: CASSYPPEGVNTEAFF.

This CDR3 reads CASSEGPAGELFF. CDR3 DNA: TGTGCCAGCAGTGAAGGGCCAGCCGGGGAGCTGTTTTTT. This chain links TRBV2 with TRBJ2-2, with D uncertain. Between the trimmed V and J ends, which lost 1 base and 6 bases, there was a span of 6 bases. The CDR3 contains 13 residues. Germline-derived CDR1 and CDR2 are SNHLY and FYNNEI.

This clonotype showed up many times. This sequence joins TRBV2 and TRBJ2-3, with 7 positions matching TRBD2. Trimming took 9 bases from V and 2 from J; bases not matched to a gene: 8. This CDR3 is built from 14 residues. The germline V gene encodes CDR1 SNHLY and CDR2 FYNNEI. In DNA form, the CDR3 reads TGTGCCAGGGTCGCCAAGCGGGACACAGATACGCAGTATTTT. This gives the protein CARVAKRDTDTQYF.

This chain's CDR3 is CASSPIQGNGYEQYF. The CDR3 DNA reads as TGTGCCAGCTCGCCTATACAGGGAAACGGGTACGAGCAGTACTTC. This chain links TRBV18 with TRBJ2-7; possible D gene TRBD1, 6 bases. The CDR3 consists of 15 residues. The V gene's germline CDR1 is KGHSH and CDR2 LQKENI. The V and J ends lost 6 bases and 4 bases respectively, with 19 bases between them.

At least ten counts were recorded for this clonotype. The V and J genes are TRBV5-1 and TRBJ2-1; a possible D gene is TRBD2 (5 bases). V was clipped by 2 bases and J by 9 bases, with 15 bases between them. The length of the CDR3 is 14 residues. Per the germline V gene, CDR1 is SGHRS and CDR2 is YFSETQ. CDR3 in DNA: TGCGCCAGCAGCTTCGACTATCTTGCAATTGAGCAGTTCTTC. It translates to CASSFDYLAIEQFF.

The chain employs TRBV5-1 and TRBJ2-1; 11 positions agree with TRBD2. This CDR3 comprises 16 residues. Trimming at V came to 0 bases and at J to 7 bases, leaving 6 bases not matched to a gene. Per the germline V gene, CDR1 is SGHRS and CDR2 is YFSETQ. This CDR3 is CASSLVTSGRRNEQFF. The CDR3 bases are TGCGCCAGCAGCTTGGTAACTAGCGGGAGACGTAATGAGCAGTTCTTC.

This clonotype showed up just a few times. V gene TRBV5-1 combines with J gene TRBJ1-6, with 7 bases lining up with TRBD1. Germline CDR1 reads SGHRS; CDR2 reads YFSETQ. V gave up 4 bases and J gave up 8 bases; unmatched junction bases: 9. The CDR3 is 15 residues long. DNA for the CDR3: TGCGCCAGCAGCCTTAACCTGGGACAGCATTCACCCCTCCACTTT. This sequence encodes CASSLNLGQHSPLHF.

The CDR3, as DNA: TGCAGCGTGGGGACCGCAAAAAGTAACTATGGCTACACCTTC. Protein: CSVGTAKSNYGYTF. The chain uses TRBV29-1 and TRBJ1-2; D might be TRBD1 (5 bases). Germline assignment: CDR1 SQVTM and CDR2 ANQGSEA. Deletions cut 6 bases from V and 1 base from J, with 15 bases between. CDR3 length: 14 amino acids. Full variable domain (outside the CDR3, taken from reference TRBV29-1 and TRBJ1-2): SAVISQKPSRDICQRGTSLTIQCQVDSQVTMMFWYRQQPGQSLTLIATANQGSEATYESGFVIDKFPISRPNLTFSTLTVSNMSPEDSSIYLCSVGTAKSNYGYTFGSGTRLTVV.

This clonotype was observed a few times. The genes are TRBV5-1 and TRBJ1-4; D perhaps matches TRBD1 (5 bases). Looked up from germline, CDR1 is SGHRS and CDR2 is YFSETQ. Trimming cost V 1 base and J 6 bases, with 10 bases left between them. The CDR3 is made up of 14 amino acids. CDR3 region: CASSLRGSYEKLFF. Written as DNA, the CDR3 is TGCGCCAGCAGCTTGCGGGGGAGCTATGAAAAACTGTTTTTT.

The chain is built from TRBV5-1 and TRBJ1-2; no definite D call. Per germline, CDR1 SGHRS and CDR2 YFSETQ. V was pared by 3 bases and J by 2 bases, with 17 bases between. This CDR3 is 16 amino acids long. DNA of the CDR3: TGCGCCAGCAGCTATGGATCAGGAGGATCAAACTATGGCTACACCTTC. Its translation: CASSYGSGGSNYGYTF.

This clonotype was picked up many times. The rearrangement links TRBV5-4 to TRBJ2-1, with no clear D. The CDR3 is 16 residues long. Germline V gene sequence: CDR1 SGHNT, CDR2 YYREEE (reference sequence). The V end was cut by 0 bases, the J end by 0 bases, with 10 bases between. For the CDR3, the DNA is TGTGCCAGCAGCTTGGGTCTCGCGAGCTCCTACAATGAGCAGTTCTTC. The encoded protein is CASSLGLASSYNEQFF.

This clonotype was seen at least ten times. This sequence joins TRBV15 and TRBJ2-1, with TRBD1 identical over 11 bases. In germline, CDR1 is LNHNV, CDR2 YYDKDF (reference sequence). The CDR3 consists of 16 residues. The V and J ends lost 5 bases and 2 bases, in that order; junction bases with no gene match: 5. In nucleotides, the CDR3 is TGTGCCACCAGCGACGGACAGGGGGCTGCCTACAATGAGCAGTTCTTC. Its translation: CATSDGQGAAYNEQFF.

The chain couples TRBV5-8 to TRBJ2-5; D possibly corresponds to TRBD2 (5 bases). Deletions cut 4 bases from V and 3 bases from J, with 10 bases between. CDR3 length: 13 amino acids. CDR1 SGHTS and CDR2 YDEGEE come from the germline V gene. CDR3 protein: CASSPFGKETQYF. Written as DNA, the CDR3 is TGTGCCAGCAGCCCGTTCGGGAAAGAGACCCAGTACTTC. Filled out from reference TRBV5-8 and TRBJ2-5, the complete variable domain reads EAGVTQSPTHLIKTRGQQATLRCSPISGHTSVYWYQQALGLGLQFLLWYDEGEERNRGNFPPRFSGRQFPNYSSELNVNALELEDSALYLCASSPFGKETQYFGPGTRLLVL.

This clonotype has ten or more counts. CDR3 bases: TGTGCCAGCAGCGCACTACTAGCGGGAGGGCCCGACGAACACGAGCAGTACTTC. It translates to CASSALLAGGPDEHEQYF. The genes are TRBV5-6 and TRBJ2-7, with 13 positions matching TRBD2. The CDR3 spans 18 residues. The J segment lost 5 bases and the V segment lost 4 bases, leaving 15 bases of the junction unmatched. Germline V gene data show CDR1 as SGHDT and CDR2 as YYEEEE.

CDR3 DNA sequence: TGCGCCAGCAGCTTGGCGGCTAGCGGGAGAGGGGCAGAGACCCAGTACTTC. Protein: CASSLAASGRGAETQYF. V is TRBV5-1 and J is TRBJ2-5; TRBD2 agrees at 10 bases. CDR1 SGHRS and CDR2 YFSETQ come from the germline V gene. With 0 bases clipped from V and 4 bases from J, the junction kept 9 bases outside the gene matches. The CDR3 consists of 17 residues.

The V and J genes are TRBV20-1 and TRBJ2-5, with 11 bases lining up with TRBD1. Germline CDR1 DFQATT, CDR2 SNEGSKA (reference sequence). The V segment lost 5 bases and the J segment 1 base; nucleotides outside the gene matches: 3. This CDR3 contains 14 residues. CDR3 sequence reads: CSAGQGAAQETQYF. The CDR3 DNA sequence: TGCAGTGCTGGACAGGGGGCGGCCCAAGAGACCCAGTACTTC.

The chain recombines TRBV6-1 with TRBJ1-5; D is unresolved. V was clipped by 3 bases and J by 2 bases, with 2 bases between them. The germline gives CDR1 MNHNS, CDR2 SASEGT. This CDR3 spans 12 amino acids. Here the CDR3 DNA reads TGTGCCAGCAGTGACCGCAATCAGCCCCAGCATTTT. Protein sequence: CASSDRNQPQHF.

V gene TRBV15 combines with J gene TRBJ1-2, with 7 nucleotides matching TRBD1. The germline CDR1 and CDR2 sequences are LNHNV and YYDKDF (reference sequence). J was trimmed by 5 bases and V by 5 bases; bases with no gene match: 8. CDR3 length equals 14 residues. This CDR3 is CATSGAGTVYGYTF. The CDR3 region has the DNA TGTGCCACCAGCGGCGCCGGGACAGTATATGGCTACACCTTC.

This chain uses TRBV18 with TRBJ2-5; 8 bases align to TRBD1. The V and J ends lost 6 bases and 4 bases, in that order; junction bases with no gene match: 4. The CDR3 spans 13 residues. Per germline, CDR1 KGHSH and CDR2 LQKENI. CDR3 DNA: TGTGCCAGCTCTGACGACAGGGGAGAGACCCAGTACTTC. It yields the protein CASSDDRGETQYF.

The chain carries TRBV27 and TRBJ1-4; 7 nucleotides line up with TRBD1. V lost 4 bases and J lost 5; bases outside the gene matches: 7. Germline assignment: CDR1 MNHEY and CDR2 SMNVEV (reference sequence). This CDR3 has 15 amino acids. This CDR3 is CASSYNQGGNEKLFF. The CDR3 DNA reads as TGTGCCAGCAGTTACAATCAGGGGGGGAATGAAAAACTGTTTTTT.

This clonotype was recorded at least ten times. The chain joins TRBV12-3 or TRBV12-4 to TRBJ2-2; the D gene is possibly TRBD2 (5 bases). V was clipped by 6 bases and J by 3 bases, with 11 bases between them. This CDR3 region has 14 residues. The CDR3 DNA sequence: TGTGCCAGCAGCTTCGGACTTGACACCGGGGAGCTGTTTTTT. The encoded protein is CASSFGLDTGELFF.

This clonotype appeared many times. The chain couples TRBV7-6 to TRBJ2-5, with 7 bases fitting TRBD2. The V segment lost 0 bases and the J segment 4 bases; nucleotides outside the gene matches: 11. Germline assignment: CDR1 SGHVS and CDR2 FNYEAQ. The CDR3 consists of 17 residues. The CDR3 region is CASSLAVSGRGLETQYF. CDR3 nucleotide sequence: TGTGCCAGCAGCTTAGCTGTATCGGGGAGGGGACTAGAGACCCAGTACTTC.

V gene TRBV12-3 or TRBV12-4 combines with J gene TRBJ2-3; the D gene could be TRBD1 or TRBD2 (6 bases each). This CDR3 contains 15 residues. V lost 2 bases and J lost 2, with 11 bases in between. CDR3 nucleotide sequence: TGTGCCAGCAGTTTATGGCGGGGACACACAGATACGCAGTATTTT. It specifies CASSLWRGHTDTQYF.

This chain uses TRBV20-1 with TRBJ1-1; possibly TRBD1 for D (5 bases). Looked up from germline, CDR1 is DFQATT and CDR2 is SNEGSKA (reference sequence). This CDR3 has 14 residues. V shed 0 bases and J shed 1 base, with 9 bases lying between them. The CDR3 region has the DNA TGCAGTGCTAGAGAGAGGGGTCAGAACACTGAAGCTTTCTTT. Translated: CSARERGQNTEAFF.